These 29 T cell receptor beta chains originate from one sample sequenced in a study of cytomegalovirus exposure and HLA in healthy donors. Researchers ran the PCR with 60 Vbeta and 13 Jbeta primers. Data came from immunoSEQ multiplex PCR; TCRdb stores just in-frame clones and leaves some out. The top ten clones hold roughly 3.6% of a sample with 100,000 to 150,000 clones, over 65% of them seen once. The sample taken for sequencing was PBMCs. The receptor source for this set is a man aged 25 to 45 in good health and CMV-seronegative.

This sequence joins TRBV7-2 and TRBJ2-5; TRBD2 aligns across 11 bases. The CDR3 extends over 18 amino acids. J was trimmed by 2 bases and V by 2 bases; bases with no gene match: 10. Germline lookup yields CDR1 SGHTA and CDR2 FQGNSA. CDR3 sequence: CASSLRSGGVRGQETQYF. CDR3 in DNA: TGTGCCAGCAGCTTACGTAGCGGGGGGGTAAGAGGGCAAGAGACCCAGTACTTC.

The chain recombines TRBV25-1 with TRBJ2-6, with 8 bases fitting TRBD1. The germline V gene encodes CDR1 MGHDK and CDR2 SYGVNS. V was clipped by 2 bases and J by 0 bases; unmatched bases: 6. This CDR3 comprises 18 residues. CDR3 loop: CASSEIGTGFSGANVLTF. The CDR3 DNA sequence: TGTGCCAGCAGTGAAATTGGGACAGGATTCTCTGGGGCCAACGTCCTGACTTTC.

The chain combines TRBV5-5 with TRBJ1-2; weak D call: TRBD1 (5 bases). CDR1 SGHKS and CDR2 YYEKEE come from the germline V gene (reference sequence). Trimming shortened V by 4 bases and J by 4 bases, and 8 bases separated the two germline ends. This CDR3 contains 12 residues. Written as DNA, the CDR3 is TGTGCCAGCAGCAAAGACAGCTATGGCTACACCTTC. The encoded protein is CASSKDSYGYTF.

The chain carries TRBV5-4 and TRBJ2-2; D might be TRBD2 (5 bases). V lost 0 bases to trimming and J lost 6 bases, with 15 bases between them. There are 16 residues in the CDR3. CDR1 and CDR2 from the germline V gene are SGHNT and YYREEE (reference sequence). The DNA for the CDR3 is TGTGCCAGCAGCTTGGAAGGCAGGTTGCGGGCCGGGGAGCTGTTTTTT. As protein: CASSLEGRLRAGELFF.

The chain has TRBV5-1 and TRBJ1-1, with 8 positions matching TRBD1. This CDR3 spans 16 amino acids. Germline V gives CDR1 SGHRS, CDR2 YFSETQ. Losses at the gene ends were 3 bases for V and 2 bases for J; bases not matched to a gene: 9. The CDR3 protein is CASSSGTGGLNTEAFF. Written as DNA, the CDR3 is TGCGCCAGCAGCTCGGGGACAGGAGGGCTAAACACTGAAGCTTTCTTT.

V is TRBV6-6 and J is TRBJ2-4; 7 bases fit TRBD1. The CDR3 extends over 15 amino acids. Germline V gene lookup returns CDR1 MNHNY and CDR2 SVGAGI (reference sequence). Trimming at V came to 2 bases and at J to 3 bases, leaving 4 bases not matched to a gene. The CDR3 coding sequence is TGTGCCAGCAGTTACCGGACAGGCAACAAAAACATTCAGTACTTC. It encodes CASSYRTGNKNIQYF.

This clone was observed a single time. The chain carries TRBV5-1 and TRBJ1-3, with unresolved D. This CDR3 spans 12 amino acids. With 2 bases removed from V and 4 bases from J, the gap between germline ends came to 4 bases. Germline V gene lookup returns CDR1 SGHRS and CDR2 YFSETQ. The CDR3 reads CASSLQGNTIYF. The CDR3 coding sequence is TGCGCCAGCAGCTTACAGGGAAACACCATATATTTT.

The genes are TRBV2 and TRBJ1-5; D is unclear. The CDR3 sequence is 13 residues long. The germline CDR1 and CDR2 sequences are SNHLY and FYNNEI. V shed 4 bases and J shed 8 bases, with 12 bases lying between them. CDR3 protein: CASSGSGLEPQHF. Here the CDR3 DNA reads TGTGCCAGCAGTGGGAGTGGGTTAGAGCCCCAGCATTTT. The whole variable domain, remainder taken from reference TRBV2 and TRBJ1-5, is EPEVTQTPSHQVTQMGQEVILRCVPISNHLYFYWYRQILGQKVEFLVSFYNNEISEKSEIFDDQFSVERPDGSNFTLKIRSTKLEDSAMYFCASSGSGLEPQHFGDGTRLSIL.

This clone was recorded once. The rearrangement uses TRBV28 and TRBJ1-1; maybe TRBD1 (5 bases). The CDR3 is 14 residues long. Trimming shortened V by 2 bases and J by 4 bases, and 11 bases separated the two germline ends. Germline-derived CDR1 and CDR2 are MDHEN and SYDVKM. The CDR3 protein is CASSLISQGTEAFF. The CDR3 DNA follows: TGTGCCAGCAGTTTAATATCCCAGGGCACTGAAGCTTTCTTT.

The rearrangement links TRBV5-6 to TRBJ2-5; 8 bases match TRBD1. The J call may be mistaken, given a closer DNA end match to TRBJ2-7. Germline CDR1 is SGHDT and CDR2 is YYEEEE. The CDR3 runs 14 residues. The CDR3: CASSPLDRAYEQYF. CDR3 sequence (DNA): TGTGCCAGCAGCCCCCTGGACAGGGCCTACGAGCAGTACTTC.

This clone was counted between two and nine times. V and J are TRBV27 and TRBJ2-7; 8 bases line up with TRBD2. The ends lost 6 bases at V and 0 bases at J; junction bases unmatched: 7. Germline CDR1 reads MNHEY; CDR2 reads SMNVEV (reference sequence). The CDR3 is 15 residues long. CDR3 in amino acids: CASSTTSGSSYEQYF. The CDR3 nucleotides are TGTGCCAGCAGCACCACTAGCGGATCCTCCTACGAGCAGTACTTC.

The V and J genes are TRBV15 and TRBJ2-5, with a tentative D call TRBD2 (5 bases). CDR3 size: 16 residues. The V gene's germline CDR1 is LNHNV and CDR2 YYDKDF (reference sequence). The V end lost 3 bases, the J end lost 2 bases, and 16 bases lay between the germline ends. CDR3 nucleotide sequence: TGTGCCACCAGCAGGGTCAGGCCGGGAATTCAAGAGACCCAGTACTTC. Its translation: CATSRVRPGIQETQYF.

The gene calls are TRBV6-5 and TRBJ2-5, with 8 bases fitting TRBD2. Germline CDR1 is MNHEY and CDR2 is SVGAGI. The V gene end was trimmed by 2 bases and the J gene end by 5 bases; junction bases not matched to a gene: 4. The CDR3 sequence is 14 residues long. CDR3 bases: TGTGCCAGCAGTTACAGAAGCGGGGGTGAGACCCAGTACTTC. Its translation: CASSYRSGGETQYF.

The rearrangement joins TRBV5-4 to TRBJ2-7; 7 bases agree with TRBD1. V gave up 6 bases and J gave up 1 base; unmatched junction bases: 4. The germline V gene encodes CDR1 SGHNT and CDR2 YYREEE (reference sequence). The CDR3 loop spans 13 amino acids. CDR3 amino acids: CASTGDRSYEQYF. CDR3 DNA sequence: TGTGCCAGCACCGGGGACAGATCCTACGAGCAGTACTTC.

The chain joins TRBV5-1 to TRBJ2-7; the match to TRBD2 covers 10 bases. The CDR3 runs to 17 residues. The germline CDR1 and CDR2 sequences are SGHRS and YFSETQ. J was trimmed by 6 bases and V by 3 bases; bases with no gene match: 15. The CDR3: CASSWRGGSGRLGEQYF. The CDR3 DNA sequence: TGCGCCAGCAGCTGGAGGGGTGGTAGCGGGAGGCTTGGCGAGCAGTACTTC.

V and J are TRBV7-9 and TRBJ2-7; the match to TRBD1 covers 9 bases. J lost 7 bases, V lost 6 bases, and 13 bases had no gene match. Germline values: CDR1 SEHNR, CDR2 FQNEAQ (reference sequence). CDR3 size: 15 residues. The CDR3 DNA follows: TGTGCCAGCAGAAATGGCCGGACAGGGGTGGATGAGCAGTACTTC. This codes for CASRNGRTGVDEQYF.

This chain connects TRBV6-5 to TRBJ2-3; 10 positions agree with TRBD2. V was pared by 6 bases and J by 4 bases, with 7 bases of the junction left unmatched. The CDR3 spans 15 residues. Germline loops: CDR1 MNHEY, CDR2 SVGAGI. CDR3 nucleotides: TGTGCCAGCAGCCCCACCGGGACTAGCGCAGATACGCAGTATTTT. Its translation is CASSPTGTSADTQYF.

A single count supports this clone. The chain couples TRBV5-1 to TRBJ2-3, with 12 bases lining up with TRBD2. V trimming: 4 bases; J trimming: 4 bases; junction bases outside the gene matches: 4. Per the germline V gene, CDR1 is SGHRS and CDR2 is YFSETQ. The CDR3 spans 15 residues. This CDR3 is CASSILAGGADTQYF. Written as DNA, the CDR3 is TGCGCCAGCAGCATACTAGCGGGGGGCGCAGATACGCAGTATTTT.

The rearrangement uses TRBV9 and TRBJ2-2; D is ambiguous. The V gene lost 0 bases and the J gene lost 6 bases, with 6 bases spanning the gap. The CDR3 sequence is 13 residues long. The V gene's germline CDR1 is SGDLS and CDR2 YYNGEE. The DNA of the CDR3 is TGTGCCAGCAGCGTAGCCCGAGCCGGGGAGCTGTTTTTT. Residues: CASSVARAGELFF.

V is TRBV18 and J is TRBJ1-6, with TRBD1 identical over 8 bases. This CDR3 spans 14 amino acids. Trimming at V came to 6 bases and at J to 6 bases, leaving 4 bases not matched to a gene. Germline CDR1 reads KGHSH; CDR2 reads LQKENI. CDR3 sequence (DNA): TGTGCCAGCTCCCTCGGACAGGGTAATTCACCCCTCCACTTT. This translates into CASSLGQGNSPLHF. Using reference TRBV18 and TRBJ1-6 for the parts outside the CDR3, the full variable domain is NAGVMQNPRHLVRRRGQEARLRCSPMKGHSHVYWYRQLPEEGLKFMVYLQKENIIDESGMPKERFSAEFPKEGPSILRIQQVVRGDSAAYFCASSLGQGNSPLHFGNGTRLTVT.

The CDR3 DNA is TGTGCCATCAGTAAAGGGACATATGAGCAGTTCTTC. Protein product: CAISKGTYEQFF. This rearrangement joins TRBV10-3 to TRBJ2-1, with D perhaps TRBD1 (6 bases). CDR1 ENHRY and CDR2 SYGVKD come from the germline V gene. Trimming left V 5 bases short and J 8 bases short, with 10 bases between. The CDR3 is 12 residues long.

The V call is TRBV29-1, the J call TRBJ2-1; 14 bases align to TRBD2. The CDR3 is made up of 19 amino acids. The germline CDR1 and CDR2 sequences are SQVTM and ANQGSEA. V lost 5 bases to trimming and J lost 0 bases; unmatched junction nucleotides: 12. CDR3 sequence: CSVTRGTSGSLSSYNEQFF. The CDR3 DNA sequence: TGCAGCGTTACTCGGGGGACTAGCGGGAGTCTTAGCTCCTACAATGAGCAGTTCTTC.

This clone was counted once. The chain joins TRBV19 to TRBJ2-1, with 8 bases that match TRBD1. V lost 7 bases to trimming and J lost 7 bases; unmatched junction nucleotides: 12. The CDR3 is 15 amino acids. The germline V gene has CDR1 LNHDA and CDR2 SQIVND (reference sequence). CDR3 DNA: TGTGCCAGTACGACAGGGGCCCGGTCCCGAAATGAGCAGTTCTTC. It is translated as CASTTGARSRNEQFF. The whole variable domain, filled in from reference TRBV19 and TRBJ2-1, reads DGGITQSPKYLFRKEGQNVTLSCEQNLNHDAMYWYRQDPGQGLRLIYYSQIVNDFQKGDIAEGYSVSREKKESFPLTVTSAQKNPTAFYLCASTTGARSRNEQFFGPGTRLTVL.

The genes are TRBV11-2 and TRBJ2-7; D may be TRBD2 (7 bases). Germline V gene data show CDR1 as SGHAT and CDR2 as FQNNGV. The CDR3 consists of 15 residues. V gave up 5 bases and J gave up 3 bases, with 17 bases separating them. CDR3 residues: CASSLGGAGFYEQYF. The DNA of the CDR3 is TGTGCCAGCAGCCTTGGGGGGGCAGGGTTCTACGAGCAGTACTTC. Complete variable domain (other parts from reference TRBV11-2 and TRBJ2-7): EAGVAQSPRYKIIEKRQSVAFWCNPISGHATLYWYQQILGQGPKLLIQFQNNGVVDDSQLPKDRFSAERLKGVDSTLKIQPAKLEDSAVYLCASSLGGAGFYEQYFGPGTRLTVT.

The chain couples TRBV2 to TRBJ2-7, with 14 bases fitting TRBD2. The CDR3 consists of 15 residues. The V gene end was trimmed by 10 bases and the J gene end by 4 bases; junction bases not matched to a gene: 9. CDR1 is SNHLY and CDR2 is FYNNEI in the germline V gene. The CDR3 loop reads CATLTGTSGRYEQYF. CDR3 nucleotides: TGTGCCACTCTCACCGGGACTAGCGGGAGATACGAGCAGTACTTC.

The CDR3 loop is CASGPTNTEAFF. The CDR3 DNA reads TGTGCCAGCGGCCCAACAAACACTGAAGCTTTCTTT. The chain recombines TRBV28 with TRBJ1-1, with D hard to call. With 8 bases removed from V and 2 bases from J, the gap between germline ends came to 9 bases. This CDR3 spans 12 amino acids. Germline CDR1 and CDR2: MDHEN and SYDVKM. Using reference TRBV28 and TRBJ1-1 for the parts outside the CDR3, the full variable domain is DVKVTQSSRYLVKRTGEKVFLECVQDMDHENMFWYRQDPGLGLRLIYFSYDVKMKEKGDIPEGYSVSREKKERFSLILESASTNQTSMYLCASGPTNTEAFFGQGTRLTVV.

This rearrangement joins TRBV19 to TRBJ1-4, with a tentative D call TRBD1 (6 bases). The V gene's germline CDR1 is LNHDA and CDR2 SQIVND (reference sequence). The V end lost 6 bases, the J end lost 8 bases, and 16 bases lay between the germline ends. The length of the CDR3 is 14 residues. The CDR3 sequence is CASRIQGGVEKLFF. The CDR3 bases are TGTGCCAGTAGGATACAGGGAGGTGTCGAAAAACTGTTTTTT.

V and J are TRBV25-1 and TRBJ1-6; D perhaps matches TRBD1 (6 bases). Germline CDR1 and CDR2: MGHDK and SYGVNS. Trimming took 8 bases from V and 6 from J, leaving 17 bases between them. The CDR3 extends over 15 amino acids. CDR3 sequence reads: CASRPVGQVNSPLHF. The CDR3 DNA follows: TGTGCCAGCCGCCCTGTGGGACAAGTTAATTCACCCCTCCACTTT. The full variable domain, rest sourced from reference TRBV25-1 and TRBJ1-6, is EADIYQTPRYLVIGTGKKITLECSQTMGHDKMYWYQQDPGMELHLIHYSYGVNSTEKGDLSSESTVSRIRTEHFPLTLESARPSHTSQYLCASRPVGQVNSPLHFGNGTRLTVT.

Concerning this clone itself: The sample holds other DNA sequences that translate to the same CDR3. The CDR3 reads CASSSDRGERGYTF. As DNA, the CDR3 is TGTGCCAGCAGCTCGGACAGGGGAGAGAGAGGCTACACCTTC. The V call is TRBV7-2, the J call TRBJ1-2, with 9 bases that match TRBD1. This CDR3 has 14 residues. The junction had 8 bases not matched to a gene; V was cut back by 4 bases and J by 8 bases. In germline, CDR1 is SGHTA, CDR2 FQGNSA.